This T cell receptor beta chain is from a study of radiation and T cells in renal cell carcinoma. Germline V gives CDR1 GTSNPN, CDR2 SVGIG (reference sequence). The CDR3 is made up of 14 amino acids. Between the trimmed V and J ends, which lost 1 base and 0 bases, there was a span of 9 bases. TCRdb's table, derived via immunoSEQ multiplex PCR, lists solely in-frame clones and lacks some. The table shows 85,000 to 100,000 clones, with approximately 86% occurring only once. This clone has a single count. Time point defined: baseline pretreatment blood. The treatment here: 15 Gy SBRT to primary tumor, nephrectomy 4 weeks later.

The chain employs TRBV30 and TRBJ1-2; the D is unclear. The sequence was collected from a man aged 50-60 years with renal cell carcinoma. The sample consisted of blood, taken from a patient whose treatment included radiotherapy and nephrectomy. CDR3 sequence (DNA): TGTGCCTGGAGTGATGGGGTAGCTAACTATGGCTACACCTTC. Translating it yields CAWSDGVANYGYTF.